These 26 T cell receptor beta chains share one sample of origin, sequenced in a study of CD8+CD57+ T cells in acquired aplastic anemia. TCR beta VDJ combinations and CDR3 sequences were profiled from genomic DNA. Via MiXCR, TCRdb re-called the reads, giving one row per CDR3 protein. The table shows 200,000 or so distinct CDR3 sequences, with about 62% occurring only once. Previously, flow cytometry had revealed CD8+CD57+ cell expansion in the patients chosen for sequencing. Sequenced: sorted CD4+, CD8+, or CD8+CD57+ T cells (not recorded which) from PBMCs. The receptors were sampled from a human donor with aplastic anemia.

V and J are TRBV19 and TRBJ1-1; D gene unclear. The germline V and J ends were trimmed by 3 bases and 7 bases, with 12 bases remaining between them. Germline CDR1 LNHDA, CDR2 SQIVND (reference sequence). This CDR3 region has 13 residues. CDR3 in DNA: TGTGCCAGTAGTATCTGGGGAGAGAGTGAAGCTTTCTTT. Translated, it gives CASSIWGESEAFF.

CDR3 in DNA: TGTGCCCCGAACAGGGGACGGGGAGATGAGCAGTTCTTC. Translating gives CAPNRGRGDEQFF. The chain combines TRBV2 with TRBJ2-1, with 7 bases fitting TRBD1. The CDR3 extends over 13 amino acids. V shed 11 bases and J 8 bases; nucleotides not matched to a gene: 12. Looked up from germline, CDR1 is SNHLY and CDR2 is FYNNEI.

The chain recombines TRBV4-1 with TRBJ2-6; the D gene could be TRBD1 or TRBD2 (5 bases each). CDR3 length equals 16 residues. CDR1 is MGHRA and CDR2 is YSYEKL in the germline V gene. V was clipped by 5 bases and J by 0 bases, with 11 bases between them. CDR3 in amino acids: CASSEGFSSGANVLTF. The CDR3 coding sequence is TGCGCCAGCAGCGAGGGGTTCTCCTCTGGGGCCAACGTCCTGACTTTC.

This chain connects TRBV15 to TRBJ2-5; weak D call: TRBD2 (5 bases). Trimming stripped 2 bases from V and 1 base from J, with 11 bases between. CDR3 length equals 15 residues. The germline CDR1 and CDR2 sequences are LNHNV and YYDKDF (reference sequence). The CDR3, as DNA: TGTGCCACCAGCAGACACGGGGTCAGCCAAGAGACCCAGTACTTC. Its protein is CATSRHGVSQETQYF. Using reference TRBV15 and TRBJ2-5 for the parts outside the CDR3, the full variable domain is DAMVIQNPRYQVTQFGKPVTLSCSQTLNHNVMYWYQQKSSQAPKLLFHYYDKDFNNEADTPDNFQSRRPNTSFCFLDIRSPGLGDTAMYLCATSRHGVSQETQYFGPGTRLLVL.

This chain joins TRBV5-1 and TRBJ2-3; 11 positions match TRBD2. The CDR3 has 14 residues. Unmatched junction bases numbered 1, after V lost 0 bases and J lost 7 bases. The germline V gene has CDR1 SGHRS and CDR2 YFSETQ. Here the CDR3 DNA reads TGCGCCAGCAGCTTGGGGACTAGCGGGCATACGCAGTATTTT. This translates into CASSLGTSGHTQYF. Full variable domain (outside the CDR3, taken from reference TRBV5-1 and TRBJ2-3): KAGVTQTPRYLIKTRGQQVTLSCSPISGHRSVSWYQQTPGQGLQFLFEYFSETQRNKGNFPGRFSGRQFSNSRSEMNVSTLELGDSALYLCASSLGTSGHTQYFGPGTRLTVL.

This clonotype was counted at least ten times. J is TRBJ2-7 and V is TRBV6-2 or TRBV6-3, with a weak D call TRBD1 (5 bases). The CDR3 has 13 residues. The ends were cut back, 0 bases at V and 2 bases at J, with 5 bases in the middle. CDR1 and CDR2 from the germline V gene are MNHEY and SVGEGT. The CDR3 region has the DNA TGTGCCAGCAGTTACTCGGACACCTACGAGCAGTACTTC. Translation: CASSYSDTYEQYF.

V usage is TRBV5-1 and J usage is TRBJ2-7; D ambiguous. V lost 0 bases to trimming and J lost 3 bases, with 10 bases between them. CDR1 is SGHRS and CDR2 is YFSETQ in the germline V gene. This CDR3 region has 14 residues. Here the CDR3 DNA reads TGCGCCAGCAGCTTGGCCATGGCAGACTACGAGCAGTACTTC. It encodes CASSLAMADYEQYF.

The chain couples TRBV10-3 to TRBJ1-1, with D possibly matching TRBD1 (5 bases). The CDR3 contains 14 residues. The germline V and J ends were trimmed by 6 bases and 1 base, with 12 bases remaining between them. The V gene's germline CDR1 is ENHRY and CDR2 SYGVKD. CDR3 residues: CAISPGRGNTEAFF. CDR3 DNA: TGTGCCATCAGCCCGGGACGGGGGAACACTGAAGCTTTCTTT.

This clonotype was seen more than once but under ten times. The chain recombines TRBV19 with TRBJ2-7; 9 bases map to TRBD1. The V segment lost 7 bases and the J segment 6 bases; nucleotides outside the gene matches: 7. The CDR3 spans 13 residues. The V gene's germline CDR1 is LNHDA and CDR2 SQIVND (reference sequence). The CDR3 sequence is CASNTGGWFEQYF. CDR3 sequence (DNA): TGTGCCAGTAACACAGGGGGCTGGTTCGAGCAGTACTTC.

V usage is TRBV20-1 and J usage is TRBJ2-2, with 10 bases fitting TRBD1. The CDR3 totals 15 residues. Germline lookup yields CDR1 DFQATT and CDR2 SNEGSKA (reference sequence). Trimming cost V 5 bases and J 1 base; bases outside gene matches: 4. CDR3 amino acids: CSALGQGKNTGELFF. In DNA form, the CDR3 reads TGCAGTGCTCTGGGACAGGGGAAGAACACCGGGGAGCTGTTTTTT.

The DNA for the CDR3 is TGTGCCAGCAGCCAAGGGCAGGGGCAACAGCCCCAGCATTTT. It specifies CASSQGQGQQPQHF. This chain joins TRBV7-9 and TRBJ1-5; possibly TRBD1 for D (6 bases). CDR1 SEHNR and CDR2 FQNEAQ come from the germline V gene (reference sequence). This CDR3 spans 14 amino acids. V gave up 5 bases and J gave up 7 bases, with 15 bases separating them.

This chain joins TRBV20-1 and TRBJ2-1, with TRBD2 matching 15 bases. Trimming took 5 bases from V and 11 from J; bases not matched to a gene: 1. Germline-derived CDR1 and CDR2 are DFQATT and SNEGSKA (reference sequence). The CDR3 has 12 amino acids. CDR3 DNA: TGCAGTGCTGGGACTAGCGGGGGGAAGCAGTTCTTC. Protein sequence: CSAGTSGGKQFF.

This sequence joins TRBV20-1 and TRBJ2-7, with D possibly TRBD2 on 5 matching bases. CDR3 length: 14 residues. In germline, CDR1 is DFQATT, CDR2 SNEGSKA (reference sequence). The germline V and J ends were trimmed by 3 bases and 5 bases, with 17 bases remaining between them. CDR3 protein: CSARTLTRAHEQYF. The CDR3 DNA follows: TGCAGTGCTAGGACCTTAACGCGGGCTCACGAGCAGTACTTC.

This clonotype was recorded many times. V is TRBV12-3 or TRBV12-4 and J is TRBJ2-3; 9 bases are shared with TRBD2. The trim removed 4 bases at V and 11 bases at J, leaving 13 bases unmatched. This CDR3 is 15 amino acids long. The CDR3 nucleotides are TGTGCCAGCAGTTACGGCGGGGGGGCCAACAATGAGCAGTATTTT. This translates into CASSYGGGANNEQYF.

V gene TRBV24-1 combines with J gene TRBJ2-1; TRBD1 agrees at 9 bases. Trimming at V came to 5 bases and at J to 3 bases, leaving 10 bases not matched to a gene. Looked up from germline, CDR1 is KGHDR and CDR2 is SFDVKD. The CDR3 runs to 17 residues. The CDR3 is CATSGPTGTGYYNEQFF. The CDR3 DNA sequence: TGTGCCACCAGTGGCCCTACTGGGACAGGGTACTACAATGAGCAGTTCTTC.

The chain is built from TRBV5-6 and TRBJ1-1; 7 bases align to TRBD1. The length of the CDR3 is 14 residues. V lost 4 bases to trimming and J lost 6 bases; unmatched junction nucleotides: 9. CDR1 and CDR2 from the germline V gene are SGHDT and YYEEEE. The CDR3 here is CASSGRDRWAEAFF. The CDR3 nucleotides are TGTGCCAGCAGCGGTCGGGACAGATGGGCTGAAGCTTTCTTT.

For this clonotype: A junction end diverges from the germline sequence, so it may reflect a read error. The rearrangement uses TRBV5-1 and TRBJ2-7, with 13 bases identical to TRBD2. The CDR3 covers 16 residues. The germline V gene encodes CDR1 SGHRS and CDR2 YFSETQ. DNA for the CDR3: TGTGCCAGCAGCTTAGTGGGACTAGCGGGAAACTACGAGCAGTACTTC. This encodes CASSLVGLAGNYEQYF.

About this clonotype: The germline gene is not matched at one end of the junction; a read error may be the cause. V usage is TRBV10-3 and J usage is TRBJ1-5, with D unresolved. Germline values: CDR1 ENHRY, CDR2 SYGVKD. CDR3 length: 15 amino acids. The CDR3 here is CASSFAGEPNQPQHF. CDR3 nucleotide sequence: TGTGCCAGCAGTTTTGCAGGAGAGCCCAATCAGCCCCAGCATTTT.

For the CDR3, the DNA is TGCAGCGTTGATGCTGCCGGGGAGACCCAGTACTTC. Translating it yields CSVDAAGETQYF. This chain uses TRBV29-1 with TRBJ2-5; no definite D call. Between the trimmed V and J ends, which lost 3 bases and 5 bases, there was a span of 10 bases. Germline values: CDR1 SQVTM, CDR2 ANQGSEA. This CDR3 is 12 amino acids long.

This clonotype was detected once. This may be a read error, as it is one base from a much larger clone. The chain joins TRBV6-1 to TRBJ1-5; no clear D gene. CDR3 size: 14 residues. The germline CDR1 and CDR2 sequences are MNHNS and SASEGT. The CDR3 bases are TGTGCCAGCAGTGAGTGGAATAGCAATCAGCTCCAGCATTTT. This gives the protein CASSEWNSNQLQHF.

This clonotype was recorded a few times. The rearrangement joins TRBV10-3 to TRBJ1-1, with unresolved D. Germline CDR1 and CDR2: ENHRY and SYGVKD. This CDR3 contains 15 residues. V dropped 3 bases and J dropped 3 bases, with 14 bases sitting between them. CDR3: CAISDIDYQDTEAFF. CDR3 coding DNA: TGTGCCATCAGTGATATCGACTACCAGGACACTGAAGCTTTCTTT.

The chain uses TRBV20-1 and TRBJ1-1, with D perhaps matching TRBD1 (5 bases). This CDR3 has 12 amino acids. The germline V gene encodes CDR1 DFQATT and CDR2 SNEGSKA (reference sequence). Trimming stripped 3 bases from V and 4 bases from J, with 9 bases between. CDR3 protein: CSASGGTTEAFF. For the CDR3, the DNA is TGCAGTGCTAGTGGGGGGACCACTGAAGCTTTCTTT.

The J gene is TRBJ1-4, the V gene TRBV9, with 9 bases matching TRBD1. The germline CDR1 and CDR2 sequences are SGDLS and YYNGEE. The trim removed 4 bases at V and 7 bases at J, leaving 5 bases unmatched. This CDR3 contains 14 residues. The CDR3 coding sequence is TGTGCCAGCAGCTCCGGGACAGGGTCTGAAAAACTGTTTTTT. It encodes CASSSGTGSEKLFF. The whole variable domain, remainder taken from reference TRBV9 and TRBJ1-4, is DSGVTQTPKHLITATGQRVTLRCSPRSGDLSVYWYQQSLDQGLQFLIQYYNGEERAKGNILERFSAQQFPDLHSELNLSSLELGDSALYFCASSSGTGSEKLFFGSGTQLSVL.

This sequence joins TRBV7-2 and TRBJ2-1; the match to TRBD2 covers 9 bases. This CDR3 has 14 amino acids. Trimming cost V 3 bases and J 11 bases; bases outside gene matches: 8. CDR1 and CDR2 (germline): SGHTA, FQGNSA. The CDR3 region is CASSFENSGSKQFF. The DNA of the CDR3 is TGTGCCAGCAGCTTTGAGAATAGCGGGAGTAAGCAGTTCTTC.

The genes are TRBV20-1 and TRBJ2-5; 7 bases agree with TRBD2. CDR3 length equals 15 residues. Germline V gives CDR1 DFQATT, CDR2 SNEGSKA (reference sequence). The trim removed 5 bases at V and 5 bases at J, leaving 14 bases unmatched. The CDR3 loop is CSAPAPALGGETQYF. The CDR3 nucleotides read TGCAGTGCTCCCGCCCCCGCCCTGGGGGGGGAGACCCAGTACTTC.

The chain recombines TRBV5-1 with TRBJ2-7; 7 bases align to TRBD1. J was trimmed by 8 bases and V by 4 bases; bases with no gene match: 6. This CDR3 has 12 amino acids. Germline V CDR1 and CDR2: SGHRS, YFSETQ. CDR3 sequence (DNA): TGCGCCAGCAGCACTACAGGGGAACAGCAGTACTTC. Amino acid sequence: CASSTTGEQQYF.